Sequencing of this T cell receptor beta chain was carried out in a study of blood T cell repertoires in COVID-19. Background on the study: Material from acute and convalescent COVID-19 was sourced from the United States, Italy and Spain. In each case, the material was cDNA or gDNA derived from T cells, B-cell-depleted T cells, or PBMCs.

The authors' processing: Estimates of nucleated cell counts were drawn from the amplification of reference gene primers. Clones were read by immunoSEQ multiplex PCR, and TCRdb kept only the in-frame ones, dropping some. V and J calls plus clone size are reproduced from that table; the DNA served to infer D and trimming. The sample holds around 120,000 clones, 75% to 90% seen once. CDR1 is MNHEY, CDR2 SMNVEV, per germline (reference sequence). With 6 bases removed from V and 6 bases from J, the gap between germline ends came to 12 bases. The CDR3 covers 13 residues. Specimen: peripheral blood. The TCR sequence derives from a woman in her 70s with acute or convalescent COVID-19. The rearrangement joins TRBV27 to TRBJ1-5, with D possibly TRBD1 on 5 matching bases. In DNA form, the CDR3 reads TGTGCCAGCAGCCCCCAGGGATCTCAGCCCCAGCATTTT. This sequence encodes CASSPQGSQPQHF.